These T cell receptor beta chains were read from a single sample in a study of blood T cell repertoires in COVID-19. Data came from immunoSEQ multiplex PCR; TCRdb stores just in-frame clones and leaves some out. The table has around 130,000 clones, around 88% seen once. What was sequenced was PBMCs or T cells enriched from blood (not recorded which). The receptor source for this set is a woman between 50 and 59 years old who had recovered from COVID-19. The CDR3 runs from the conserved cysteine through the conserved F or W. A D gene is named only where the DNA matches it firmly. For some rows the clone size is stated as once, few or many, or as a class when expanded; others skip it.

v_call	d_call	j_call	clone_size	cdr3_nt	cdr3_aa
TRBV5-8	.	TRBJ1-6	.	TGTGCCAGCAGCCCGCGGGCTTCACCCCTCCACTTT	CASSPRASPLHF
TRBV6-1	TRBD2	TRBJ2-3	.	TGTGCCAGCAGTGCTCATAGCGGGAGCAGCACAGATACGCAGTATTTT	CASSAHSGSSTDTQYF
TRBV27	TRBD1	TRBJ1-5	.	TGTGCCAGCTCCCAGACAGGGGTCAATCAGCCCCAGCATTTT	CASSQTGVNQPQHF
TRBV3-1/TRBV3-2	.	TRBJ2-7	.	TGTGCCAGCAGCCAGGGTCCGGGGGGCTTAAAAAACTACGAGCAGTACTTC	CASSQGPGGLKNYEQYF
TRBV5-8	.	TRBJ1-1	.	TGTGCCAGCAGCGCGCCGGACAGAAATGAAGCTTTCTTT	CASSAPDRNEAFF
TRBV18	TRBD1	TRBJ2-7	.	TGTGCCAGCTCTCCAGGACAGGGGGCCGAGCAGTACTTC	CASSPGQGAEQYF
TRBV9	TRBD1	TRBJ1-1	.	TGTGCCAGCAGCGTAGCTCAGGACAGGGGCACTGAAGCTTTCTTT	CASSVAQDRGTEAFF
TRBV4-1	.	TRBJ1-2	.	TGCGCCAGCAGCCAAGGGACAGAGTATGGCTACACCTTC	CASSQGTEYGYTF
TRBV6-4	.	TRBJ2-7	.	TGTGCCAGCAGTGACAAGGGGTCCTCCTACGAGCAGTACTTC	CASSDKGSSYEQYF
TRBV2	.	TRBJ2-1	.	TGTGCCAGCAGTGTTGAGGAGGGAACAAACAATGAGCAGTTCTTC	CASSVEEGTNNEQFF
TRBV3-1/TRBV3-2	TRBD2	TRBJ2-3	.	TGTGCCAGCAGCGGGGGACTAGCGGGGAGACCCACAGCCGCTAGCACAGATACGCAGTATTTT	CASSGGLAGRPTAASTDTQYF
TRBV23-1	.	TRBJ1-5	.	TGCGCCAGCAGTCAATCACCGCAGGGGAAACAGCCCCAGCATTTT	CASSQSPQGKQPQHF
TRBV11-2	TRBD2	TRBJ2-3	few	TGTGCCAGCAGCTTAGTTGCGGGGGGGCGGTTAGATACGCAGTATTTT	CASSLVAGGRLDTQYF
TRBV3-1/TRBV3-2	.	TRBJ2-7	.	TGTGCCAGCAGCCAGCGGGGCCCGGACGAGCAGTACTTC	CASSQRGPDEQYF
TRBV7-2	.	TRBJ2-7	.	TGTGCCAGCAGCGCCACTTACTACGAGCAGTACTTC	CASSATYYEQYF
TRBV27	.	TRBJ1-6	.	TGTGCCAGCAGTTTGAGCATGTTAAACGAAAATTCACCCCTCCACTTT	CASSLSMLNENSPLHF
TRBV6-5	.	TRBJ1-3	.	TGTGCCAGCAGTTACTCGATTGAAGGGGCTGGAAACACCATATATTTT	CASSYSIEGAGNTIYF
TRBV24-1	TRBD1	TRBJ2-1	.	TGTGCCACCAGTGACCCCGGGACAGGGGGCGGTGAGCAGTTCTTC	CATSDPGTGGGEQFF
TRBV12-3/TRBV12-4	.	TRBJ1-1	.	TGTGCCAGCAACGCAGGGCTGACTGAAGCTTTCTTT	CASNAGLTEAFF
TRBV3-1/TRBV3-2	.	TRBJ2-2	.	TGTGCCAGCAGCGGCGTAGGAACGGGAAACTCCGGGGAGCTGTTTTTT	CASSGVGTGNSGELFF
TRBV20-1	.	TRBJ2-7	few	TGCAGTGCTAGTCCTACAGTTTCGACCTACGAGCAGTACTTC	CSASPTVSTYEQYF
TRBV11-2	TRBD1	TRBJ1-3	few	TGTGCCAGCAGCCCCGTCAGGGGGGAGGGAAACACCATATATTTT	CASSPVRGEGNTIYF